The sample holds a few counts of the clone carrying this T cell receptor (beta chain). These data originate in a study of blood T cell repertoires in COVID-19. Study-level information: From the United States, Italy and Spain came samples of acute and convalescent COVID-19. From T cells, B-cell-depleted T cells, or PBMCs came the material, which was cDNA or gDNA.

V lost 2 bases and J lost 4, with 7 bases in between. Germline values: CDR1 SGHRS, CDR2 YFSETQ. The CDR3 consists of 13 residues. In the authors' methods: Scientists estimated how many nucleated cells there were by amplifying reference gene primers. TCRdb's table, derived via immunoSEQ multiplex PCR, lists solely in-frame clones and lacks some. The V and J calls and clone size come from that table; D and trimming were worked out from the DNA. Among 130,000 or so clones listed, roughly 85% were seen once. The receptor's source is a human donor in a cohort sampled during active COVID-19. The chain recombines TRBV5-1 with TRBJ1-5; D not certain. The specimen sequenced was peripheral blood. The DNA for the CDR3 is TGCGCCAGCAGCTTAGAGGCTAATCAGCCCCAGCATTTT. Amino acids: CASSLEANQPQHF.